This entry concerns a single T cell receptor beta chain. No cognate antigen has been identified for it. No much larger clonotype is one base removed from it; base qualities were not supplied. This sample was taken from a study of T cells of healthy individuals (dated by TCRdb to the late 2010s). Libraries were prepared through 5' RACE. Sequencing used an Illumina MiSeq. TCRdb reprocessing: public reads trimmed at Q25 with fastp, clones called with MiXCR, in-frame beta chains kept. Each entry merges the rows of one CDR3 protein and shows their most common DNA and genes. The sample includes under 70,000 distinct CDR3 sequences, with approximately 14% observed a single time. Together, the top ten hold roughly 15% of the sample. The cysteine opens and the phenylalanine closes a CDR3 of 13 amino acids. Only CDR3 DNA is held: 39 bases, read in frame from base 1. Trimming costs V 3 bases and J 6 bases, and their ends lie 12 bases apart.

This receptor chain uses TRBV12-3 or TRBV12-4 and TRBJ2-7, with a weak D call of TRBD2 (6 bases match). The TCR comes from a human donor in good health. The CDR3 corresponds to CASSFSGGIEQYF. The DNA is as follows: TGTGCCAGCAGTTTCTCTGGAGGGATCGAGCAGTACTTC.